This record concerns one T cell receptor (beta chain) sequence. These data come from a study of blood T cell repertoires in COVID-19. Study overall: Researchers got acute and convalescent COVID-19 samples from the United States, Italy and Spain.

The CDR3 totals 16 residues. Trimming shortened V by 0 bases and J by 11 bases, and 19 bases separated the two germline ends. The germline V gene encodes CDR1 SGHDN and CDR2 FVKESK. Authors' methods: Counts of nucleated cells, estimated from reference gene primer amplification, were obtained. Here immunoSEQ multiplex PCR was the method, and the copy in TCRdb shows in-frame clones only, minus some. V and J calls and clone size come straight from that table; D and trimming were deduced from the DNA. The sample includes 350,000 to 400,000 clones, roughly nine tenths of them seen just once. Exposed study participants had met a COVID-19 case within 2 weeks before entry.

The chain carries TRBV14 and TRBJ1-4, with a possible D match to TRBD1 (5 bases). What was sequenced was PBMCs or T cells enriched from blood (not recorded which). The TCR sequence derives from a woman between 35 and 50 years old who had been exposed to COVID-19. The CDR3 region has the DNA TGTGCCAGCAGCCAAGACCCACCTTACGACAGAGGCAAACTGTTTTTT. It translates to CASSQDPPYDRGKLFF.